Described below is a single T cell receptor (beta chain) sequence and its context. These data come from a study of PD-1 blockade in classical Hodgkin lymphoma. Every patient experienced relapse after autologous stem cell transplantation, and brentuximab vedotin exposure varied. Profiled with immunoSEQ multiplex PCR; TCRdb holds only in-frame clones, not every one. The sample contains roughly 34,000 clones, less than 85% of which appear only once. Here the sequenced sample was peripheral blood mononuclear cells (PBMCs), taken before the second cycle of nivolumab. The clonotype was recovered from a human donor with classical Hodgkin lymphoma.

CDR3 sequence (DNA): TGTGCCAGCAGCTGGGACAGGGGCCCAGATACGCAGTATTTT. Amino acids: CASSWDRGPDTQYF. V gene TRBV7-9 combines with J gene TRBJ2-3, with TRBD1 matching 10 bases. V lost 4 bases and J lost 4; bases outside the gene matches: 2. The CDR3 runs 14 residues. CDR1 is SEHNR and CDR2 is FQNEAQ in the germline V gene (reference sequence).